A single T cell receptor (beta chain) is shown here with its context. Measured with immunoSEQ multiplex PCR; TCRdb has only the in-frame clones, and not every one. Of 110,000 or so clones in the sample, about nine tenths were seen once. This specimen belongs to a study of PD-1 blockade in classical Hodgkin lymphoma. Exposure to brentuximab vedotin varied, and each patient had relapsed following autologous stem cell transplantation. CDR1 is MGHRA and CDR2 is YSYEKL in the germline V gene. Trimming at V came to 2 bases and at J to 6 bases, leaving 6 bases not matched to a gene. The CDR3 has 15 residues.

The J gene is TRBJ2-7, the V gene TRBV4-1; 11 positions agree with TRBD2. This TCR derives from a human donor with classical Hodgkin lymphoma. Sequencing was performed on peripheral blood mononuclear cells (PBMCs), taken before the second cycle of nivolumab. The CDR3 here is CASSQLTSGRGEQYF. CDR3 sequence (DNA): TGCGCCAGCAGCCAATTAACTAGCGGGAGAGGCGAGCAGTACTTC.